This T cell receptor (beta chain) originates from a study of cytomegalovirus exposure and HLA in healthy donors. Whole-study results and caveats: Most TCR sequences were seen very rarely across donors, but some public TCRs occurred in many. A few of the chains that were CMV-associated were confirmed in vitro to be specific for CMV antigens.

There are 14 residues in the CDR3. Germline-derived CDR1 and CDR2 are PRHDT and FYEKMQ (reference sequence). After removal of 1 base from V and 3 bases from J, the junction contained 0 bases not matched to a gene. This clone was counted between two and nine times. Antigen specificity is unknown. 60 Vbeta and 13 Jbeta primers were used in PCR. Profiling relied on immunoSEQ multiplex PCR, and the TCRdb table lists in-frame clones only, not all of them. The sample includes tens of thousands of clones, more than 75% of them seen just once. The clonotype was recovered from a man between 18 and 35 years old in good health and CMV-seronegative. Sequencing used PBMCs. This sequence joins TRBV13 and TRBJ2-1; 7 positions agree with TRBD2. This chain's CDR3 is CASSLERGYNEQFF. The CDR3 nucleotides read TGTGCCAGCAGCTTAGAGCGGGGCTACAATGAGCAGTTCTTC.